This TCR beta chain stems from a study of cytomegalovirus exposure and HLA in healthy donors. Findings of the study overall: The study flagged about 160 TCR beta chains as cytomegalovirus-associated.

Comment on this clone: What it binds is not known.

Between the trimmed V and J ends, which lost 3 bases and 2 bases, there was a span of 8 bases. The CDR3 length is 13 residues. Germline CDR1 LGHNA, CDR2 YNFKEQ. A multiplex PCR was run with 60 Vbeta primers and 13 Jbeta primers. Method: immunoSEQ multiplex PCR; TCRdb's copy keeps in-frame clones and lacks some. The sample lists approximately 220,000 clones; approximately 88% were seen once. Sequencing input: PBMCs. J is TRBJ2-7 and V is TRBV4-2; D ambiguous. This TCR came from a boy aged 2 to 10 in good health and CMV-seronegative. The CDR3 DNA is TGTGCCAGCAGCCAGGGCGCTACCTACGAGCAGTACTTC. It is translated as CASSQGATYEQYF.